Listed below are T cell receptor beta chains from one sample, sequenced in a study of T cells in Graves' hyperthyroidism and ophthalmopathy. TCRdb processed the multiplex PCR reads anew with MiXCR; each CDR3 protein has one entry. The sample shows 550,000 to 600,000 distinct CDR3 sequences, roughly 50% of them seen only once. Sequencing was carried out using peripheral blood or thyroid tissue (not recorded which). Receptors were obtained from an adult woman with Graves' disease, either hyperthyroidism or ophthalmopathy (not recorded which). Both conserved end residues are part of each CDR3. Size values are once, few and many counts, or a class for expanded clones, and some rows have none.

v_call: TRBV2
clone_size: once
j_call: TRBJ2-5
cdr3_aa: CASTGGGSETQYF

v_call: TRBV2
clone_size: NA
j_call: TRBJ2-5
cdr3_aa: CASSEARGLQETQYF

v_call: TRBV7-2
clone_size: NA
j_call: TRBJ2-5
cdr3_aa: CASSEPGTSVETQYF

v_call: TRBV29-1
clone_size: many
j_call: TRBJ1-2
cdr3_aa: CSVEGRDYGYTF

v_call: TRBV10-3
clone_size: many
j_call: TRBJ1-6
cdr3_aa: CAISDGGGGLDSPLHF

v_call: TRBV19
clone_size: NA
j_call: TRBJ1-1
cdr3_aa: CATSDEGLGMNTEAFF

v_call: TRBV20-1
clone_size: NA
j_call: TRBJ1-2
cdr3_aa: CSARLGGRDGYTF

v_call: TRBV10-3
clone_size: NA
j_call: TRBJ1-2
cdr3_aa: CAISESDSWGGYTF

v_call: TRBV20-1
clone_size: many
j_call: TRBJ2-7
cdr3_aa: CSARAPGQDIYEQYF

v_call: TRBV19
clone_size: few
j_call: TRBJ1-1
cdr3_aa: CASSVVGWGTEAFF

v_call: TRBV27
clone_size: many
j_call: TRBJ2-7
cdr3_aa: CASSFSTGPYEQYF

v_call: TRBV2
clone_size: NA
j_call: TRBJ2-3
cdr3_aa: CASSGGLSFTDTQYF

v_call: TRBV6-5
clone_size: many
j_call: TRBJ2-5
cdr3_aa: CASSWGTGVETQYF

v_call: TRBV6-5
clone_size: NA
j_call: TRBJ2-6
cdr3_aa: CASRPLGRFNSGANVLTF

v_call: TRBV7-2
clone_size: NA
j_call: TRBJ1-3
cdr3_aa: CASSLSGGSNTIYF

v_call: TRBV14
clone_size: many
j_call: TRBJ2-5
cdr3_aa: CASSQRPSAFQETQYF

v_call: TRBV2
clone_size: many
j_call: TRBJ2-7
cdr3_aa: CASSRPRRASRIYVEQYF

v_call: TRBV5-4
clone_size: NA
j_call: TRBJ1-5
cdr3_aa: CASSARETQHF

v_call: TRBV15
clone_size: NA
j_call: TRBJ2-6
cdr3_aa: CATSSYLVTGANVLTF

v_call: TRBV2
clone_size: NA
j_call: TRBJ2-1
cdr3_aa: CASSGRSYEQFF

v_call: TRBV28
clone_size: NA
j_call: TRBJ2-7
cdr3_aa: CASIDRSSYEQYF

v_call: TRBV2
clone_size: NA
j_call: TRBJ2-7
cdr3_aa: CASSESGLAVGEQYF

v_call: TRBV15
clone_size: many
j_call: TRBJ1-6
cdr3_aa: CATSRSTGGDSPLHF

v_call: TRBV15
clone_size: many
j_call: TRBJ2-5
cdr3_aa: CATSKQLGETQYF

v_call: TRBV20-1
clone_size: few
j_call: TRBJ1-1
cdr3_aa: CSAPLRGHEAFF

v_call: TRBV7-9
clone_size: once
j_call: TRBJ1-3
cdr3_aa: CASSYPESRSDGNTIYF

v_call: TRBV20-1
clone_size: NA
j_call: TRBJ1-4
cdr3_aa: CSARGHGTTTNEKLFF

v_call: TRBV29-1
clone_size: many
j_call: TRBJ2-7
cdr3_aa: CSECPRTGAGEQYF

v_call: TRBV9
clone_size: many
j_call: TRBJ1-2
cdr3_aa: CASLGVGGYTF

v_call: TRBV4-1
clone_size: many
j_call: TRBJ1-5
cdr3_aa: CASSTGAWPQHF

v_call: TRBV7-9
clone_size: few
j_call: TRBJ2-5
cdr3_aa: CASADRETQYF

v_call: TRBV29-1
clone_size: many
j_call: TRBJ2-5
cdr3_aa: CSVTGTGGETQYF

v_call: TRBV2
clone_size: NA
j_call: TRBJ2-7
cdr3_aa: CASNPRNRASDEQYF

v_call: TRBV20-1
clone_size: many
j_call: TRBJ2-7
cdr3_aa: CSARGSLGGKQYF

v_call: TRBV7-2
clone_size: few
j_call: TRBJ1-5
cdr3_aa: CASSPGTGRQPQHF

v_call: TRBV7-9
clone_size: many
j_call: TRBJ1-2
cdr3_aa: CASSLDVRDGRRGYTF

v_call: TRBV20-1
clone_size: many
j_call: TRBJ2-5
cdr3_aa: CSARGSRTGQETQYF

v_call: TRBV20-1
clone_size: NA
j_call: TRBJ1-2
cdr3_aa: CSASSEKGLGYTF

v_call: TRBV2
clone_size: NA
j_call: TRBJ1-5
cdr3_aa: CAGSARGGGGQPQHF

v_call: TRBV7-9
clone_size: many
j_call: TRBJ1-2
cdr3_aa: CASSLDSHNYGYTF

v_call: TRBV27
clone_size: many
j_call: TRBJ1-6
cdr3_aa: CASSLSQGRNSPLHF

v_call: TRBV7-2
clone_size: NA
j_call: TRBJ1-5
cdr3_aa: CASSSGLADGTIQHF

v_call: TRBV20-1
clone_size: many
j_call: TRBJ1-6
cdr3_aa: CSALGAGESSPLHF

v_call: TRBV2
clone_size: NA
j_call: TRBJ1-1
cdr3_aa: CASSEAMNTEAFF

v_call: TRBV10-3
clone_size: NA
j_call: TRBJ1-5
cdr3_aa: CAITPLQGNQPQHF